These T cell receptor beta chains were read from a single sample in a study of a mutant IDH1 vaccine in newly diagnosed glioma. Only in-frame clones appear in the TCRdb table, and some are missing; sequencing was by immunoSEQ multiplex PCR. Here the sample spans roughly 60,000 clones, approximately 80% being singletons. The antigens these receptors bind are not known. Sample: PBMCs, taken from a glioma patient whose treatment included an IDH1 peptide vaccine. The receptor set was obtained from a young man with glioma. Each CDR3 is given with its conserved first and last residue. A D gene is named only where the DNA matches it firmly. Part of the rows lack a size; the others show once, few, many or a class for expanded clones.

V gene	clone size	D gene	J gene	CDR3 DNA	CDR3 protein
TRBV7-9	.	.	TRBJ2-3	TGTGCCAGCAGCCGTCGGGGGACCTGGAGGGTTTCTGCAGATACGCAGTATTTT	CASSRRGTWRVSADTQYF
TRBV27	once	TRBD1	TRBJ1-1	TGTGCCAGCAAACCTTTGGACAGGGTGGCAGCTGAAGCTTTCTTT	CASKPLDRVAAEAFF
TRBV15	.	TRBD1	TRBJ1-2	TGTGCCACCAGCAGAGGGGACAGGGGATGGTATGGCTACACCTTC	CATSRGDRGWYGYTF
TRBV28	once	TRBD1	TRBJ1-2	TGTGCCAGCCTCCCCGGGGGACAGGGGGCAGGTGACTACACCTTC	CASLPGGQGAGDYTF
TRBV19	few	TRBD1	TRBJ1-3	TGTGCCAGTGACAGGGGGCAAACTGGAAACACCATATATTTT	CASDRGQTGNTIYF
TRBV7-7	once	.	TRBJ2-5	TGTGCCAGCAGCTTAGGAAGGACAGTAACAGAGACCCAGTACTTC	CASSLGRTVTETQYF
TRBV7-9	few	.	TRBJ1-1	TGTGCCAGCAGCCCAACACAAGCAGGGGACACTGAAGCTTTCTTT	CASSPTQAGDTEAFF
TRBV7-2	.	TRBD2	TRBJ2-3	TGTGCCAGCAGCTCACATAGCGGGGGACTCACAGATACGCAGTATTTT	CASSSHSGGLTDTQYF
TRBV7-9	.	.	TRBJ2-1	TGTGCCAGCAGCTTAGGCAGGCGCCCAGGGTTCTTC	CASSLGRRPGFF
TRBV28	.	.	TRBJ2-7	TGTGCCAGCAGTGCGGGGCAGGCGAACGAGCAGTACTTC	CASSAGQANEQYF
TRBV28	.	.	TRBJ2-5	TGTGCCAGCAGTTTATTAGTAGGGATGGAAGAGACCCAGTACTTC	CASSLLVGMEETQYF
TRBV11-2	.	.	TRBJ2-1	TGTGCCAGCAGCTTAGCGGTGGGCTTCAATGAGCAGTTCTTC	CASSLAVGFNEQFF
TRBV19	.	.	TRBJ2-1	TGTGCCAGCAGCCTCAGCCCCCTAACCTACAATGAGCAGTTCTTC	CASSLSPLTYNEQFF
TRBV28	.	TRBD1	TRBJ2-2	TGTGCCAGCACCCACCGGGACAGGGGATTCACCGGGGAGCTGTTTTTT	CASTHRDRGFTGELFF
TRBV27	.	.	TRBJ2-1	TGTGCCAGCAGTTTGCGCGGAATTTCATACAATGAGCAGTTCTTC	CASSLRGISYNEQFF
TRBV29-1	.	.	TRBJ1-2	TGCAGCGTTGAAGTACGGACTCCTAGCTATGGCTACACCTTC	CSVEVRTPSYGYTF
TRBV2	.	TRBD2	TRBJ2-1	TGTGCCAGCAGTGATAAGAGCGGGAGACCCAATGAGCAGTTCTTC	CASSDKSGRPNEQFF
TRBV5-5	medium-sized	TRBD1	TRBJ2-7	TGTGCCAGCAGCTTGGGAGGACAGGGGAACGAGCAGTACTTC	CASSLGGQGNEQYF
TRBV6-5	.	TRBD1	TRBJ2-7	TGTGCCAGCACCCACGGGACAGGGGGTGAGCAGTACTTC	CASTHGTGGEQYF
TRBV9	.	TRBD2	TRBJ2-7	TGTGCCAGCAGCGTAGCGGGGGACGGGAGGGTGCAGTACTTC	CASSVAGDGRVQYF
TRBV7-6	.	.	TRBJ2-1	TGTGCCAGCAGCTTAGATCGTCGCAATGAGCAGTTCTTC	CASSLDRRNEQFF
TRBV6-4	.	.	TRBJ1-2	TGTGCCAGCAGTGACCAGCCGTTAGCTGGGGCGGGCGGCTACACCTTC	CASSDQPLAGAGGYTF
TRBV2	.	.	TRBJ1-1	TGTGCCAGCAGTGAAGGGCAGGATAGACTGAACACTGAAGCTTTCTTT	CASSEGQDRLNTEAFF
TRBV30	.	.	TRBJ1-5	TGTGCCTGGAGTGACAGGGGCAATCAGCCCCAGCATTTT	CAWSDRGNQPQHF
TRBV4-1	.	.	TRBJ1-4	TGCGCCAGCAGCTTTGGACTTTTTGCTAATGAAAAACTGTTTTTT	CASSFGLFANEKLFF
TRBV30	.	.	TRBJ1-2	TGTGCCTGGGGAGCTAGGCAGGGTAATGGCTACACCTTC	CAWGARQGNGYTF